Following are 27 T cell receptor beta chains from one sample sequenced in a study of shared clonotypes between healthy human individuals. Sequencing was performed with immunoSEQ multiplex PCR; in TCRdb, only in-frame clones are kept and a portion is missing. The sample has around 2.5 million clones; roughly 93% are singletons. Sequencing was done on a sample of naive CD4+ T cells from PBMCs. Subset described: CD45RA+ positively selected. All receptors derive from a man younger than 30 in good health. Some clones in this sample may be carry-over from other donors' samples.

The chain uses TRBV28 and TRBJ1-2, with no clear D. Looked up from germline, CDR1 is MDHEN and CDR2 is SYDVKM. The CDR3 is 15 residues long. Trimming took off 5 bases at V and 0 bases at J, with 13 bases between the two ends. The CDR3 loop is CASSTPTLANYGYTF. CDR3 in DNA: TGTGCCAGCAGTACTCCGACACTTGCTAACTATGGCTACACCTTC.

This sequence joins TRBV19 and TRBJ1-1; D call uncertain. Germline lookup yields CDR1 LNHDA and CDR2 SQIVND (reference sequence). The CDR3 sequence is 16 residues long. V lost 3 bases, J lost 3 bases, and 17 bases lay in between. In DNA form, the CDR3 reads TGTGCCAGTAGTATGGCCCTTTTACCACCCTACACTGAAGCTTTCTTT. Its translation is CASSMALLPPYTEAFF.

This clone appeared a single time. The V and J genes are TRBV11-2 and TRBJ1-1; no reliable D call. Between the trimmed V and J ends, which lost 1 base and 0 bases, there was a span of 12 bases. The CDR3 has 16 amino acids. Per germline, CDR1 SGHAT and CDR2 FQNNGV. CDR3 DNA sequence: TGTGCCAGCAGCTTAGGTTATAGGCGAGTGAACACTGAAGCTTTCTTT. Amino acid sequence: CASSLGYRRVNTEAFF.

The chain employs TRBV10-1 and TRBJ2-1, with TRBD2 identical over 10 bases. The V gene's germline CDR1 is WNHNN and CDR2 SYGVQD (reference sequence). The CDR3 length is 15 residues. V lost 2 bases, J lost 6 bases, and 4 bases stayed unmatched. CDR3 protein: CASSELAGEANEQFF. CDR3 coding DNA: TGCGCCAGCAGTGAGCTAGCGGGGGAGGCCAATGAGCAGTTCTTC.

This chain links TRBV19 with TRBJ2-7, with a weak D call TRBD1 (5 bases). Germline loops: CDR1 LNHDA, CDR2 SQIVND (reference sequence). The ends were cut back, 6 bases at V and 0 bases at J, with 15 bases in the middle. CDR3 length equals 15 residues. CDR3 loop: CASSQGPPLSYEQYF. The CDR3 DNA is TGTGCCAGTAGCCAGGGCCCCCCCCTCTCCTACGAGCAGTACTTC. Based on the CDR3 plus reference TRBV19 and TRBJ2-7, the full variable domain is DGGITQSPKYLFRKEGQNVTLSCEQNLNHDAMYWYRQDPGQGLRLIYYSQIVNDFQKGDIAEGYSVSREKKESFPLTVTSAQKNPTAFYLCASSQGPPLSYEQYFGPGTRLTVT.

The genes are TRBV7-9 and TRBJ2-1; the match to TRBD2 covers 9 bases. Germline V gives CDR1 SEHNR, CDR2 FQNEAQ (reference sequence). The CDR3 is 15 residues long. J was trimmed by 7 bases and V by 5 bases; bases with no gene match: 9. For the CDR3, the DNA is TGTGCCAGCAGCCTCGTGGCGGGAGGGTTTAATGAGCAGTTCTTC. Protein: CASSLVAGGFNEQFF.

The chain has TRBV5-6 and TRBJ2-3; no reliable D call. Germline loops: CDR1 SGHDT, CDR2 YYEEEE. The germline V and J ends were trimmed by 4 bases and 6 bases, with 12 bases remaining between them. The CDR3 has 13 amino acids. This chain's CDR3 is CASSPGPPDTQYF. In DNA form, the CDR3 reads TGTGCCAGCAGCCCTGGGCCCCCCGATACGCAGTATTTT.

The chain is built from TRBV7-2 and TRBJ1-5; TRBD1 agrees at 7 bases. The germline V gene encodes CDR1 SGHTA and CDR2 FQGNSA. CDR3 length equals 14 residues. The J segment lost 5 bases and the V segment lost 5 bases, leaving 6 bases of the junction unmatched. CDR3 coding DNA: TGTGCCAGCAGCCCGGGGACAGTCTATCAGCCCCAGCATTTT. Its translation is CASSPGTVYQPQHF.

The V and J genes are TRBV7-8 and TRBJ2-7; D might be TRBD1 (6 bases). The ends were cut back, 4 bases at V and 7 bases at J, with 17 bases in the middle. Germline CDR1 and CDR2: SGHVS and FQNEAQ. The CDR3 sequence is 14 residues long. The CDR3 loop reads CASSSTGSGWEQYF. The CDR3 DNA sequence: TGTGCCAGCAGCTCGACAGGTTCGGGATGGGAGCAGTACTTC.

CDR3 coding DNA: TGTGCCAGCACCCTAACCCCAGCAGTGGGGGCTTTCTTT. Its protein is CASTLTPAVGAFF. This chain joins TRBV6-1 and TRBJ1-1; no clear D gene. Trimming left V 7 bases short and J 11 bases short, with 20 bases between. CDR1 and CDR2 (germline): MNHNS, SASEGT. CDR3 size: 13 residues.

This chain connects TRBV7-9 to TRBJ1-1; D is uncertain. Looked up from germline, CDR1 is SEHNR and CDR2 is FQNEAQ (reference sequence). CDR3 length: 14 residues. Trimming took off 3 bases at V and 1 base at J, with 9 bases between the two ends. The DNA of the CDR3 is TGTGCCAGCAGCTTTAACTCGGCGAACACTGAAGCTTTCTTT. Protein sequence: CASSFNSANTEAFF.

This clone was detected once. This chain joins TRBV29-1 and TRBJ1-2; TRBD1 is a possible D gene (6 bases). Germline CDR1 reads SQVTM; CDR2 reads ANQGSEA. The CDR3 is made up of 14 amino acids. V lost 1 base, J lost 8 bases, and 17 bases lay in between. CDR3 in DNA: TGCAGCGTTGAAGTGTCCCAGGGCAGGGGCGGCTACACCTTC. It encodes CSVEVSQGRGGYTF.

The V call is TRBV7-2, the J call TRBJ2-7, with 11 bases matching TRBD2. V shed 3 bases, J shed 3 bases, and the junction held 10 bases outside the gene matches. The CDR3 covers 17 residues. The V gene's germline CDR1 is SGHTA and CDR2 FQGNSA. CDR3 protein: CASSFGGLAEPFYEQYF. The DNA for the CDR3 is TGTGCCAGCAGCTTTGGGGGACTAGCGGAACCTTTCTACGAGCAGTACTTC.

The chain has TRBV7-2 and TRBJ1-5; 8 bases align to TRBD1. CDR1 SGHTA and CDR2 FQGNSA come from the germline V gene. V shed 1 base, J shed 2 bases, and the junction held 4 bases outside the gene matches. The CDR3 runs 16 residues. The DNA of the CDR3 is TGTGCCAGCAGCTTAGATTGGGGACAGGGCAATCAGCCCCAGCATTTT. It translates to CASSLDWGQGNQPQHF. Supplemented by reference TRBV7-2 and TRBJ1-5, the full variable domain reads GAGVSQSPSNKVTEKGKDVELRCDPISGHTALYWYRQSLGQGLEFLIYFQGNSAPDKSGLPSDRFSAERTGGSVSTLTIQRTQQEDSAVYLCASSLDWGQGNQPQHFGDGTRLSIL.

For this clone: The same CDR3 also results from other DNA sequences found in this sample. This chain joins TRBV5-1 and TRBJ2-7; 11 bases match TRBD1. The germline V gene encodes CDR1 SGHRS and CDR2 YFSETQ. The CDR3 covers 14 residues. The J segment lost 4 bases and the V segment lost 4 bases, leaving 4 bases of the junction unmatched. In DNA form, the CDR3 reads TGCGCCAGCAGCCGGACAGGGGGCACTTACGAGCAGTACTTC. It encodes CASSRTGGTYEQYF.

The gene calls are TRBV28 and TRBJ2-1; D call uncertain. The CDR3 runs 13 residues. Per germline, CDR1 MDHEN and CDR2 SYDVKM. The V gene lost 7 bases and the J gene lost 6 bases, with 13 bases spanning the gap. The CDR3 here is CASKKVLINEQFF. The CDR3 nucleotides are TGTGCCAGCAAGAAGGTACTAATCAATGAGCAGTTCTTC.

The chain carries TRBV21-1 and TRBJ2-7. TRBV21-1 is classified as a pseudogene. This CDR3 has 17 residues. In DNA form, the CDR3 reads TGTGCCAGCAGCAAAGCCGGATGGACGGACGACACCTACGAGCAGTACTTC. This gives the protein CASSKAGWTDDTYEQYF.

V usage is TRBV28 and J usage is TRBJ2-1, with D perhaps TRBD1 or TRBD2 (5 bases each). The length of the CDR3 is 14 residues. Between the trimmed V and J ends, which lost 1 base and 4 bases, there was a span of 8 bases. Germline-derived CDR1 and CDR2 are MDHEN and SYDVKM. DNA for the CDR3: TGTGCCAGCAGTTTATCGGGACCATACAATGAGCAGTTCTTC. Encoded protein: CASSLSGPYNEQFF.

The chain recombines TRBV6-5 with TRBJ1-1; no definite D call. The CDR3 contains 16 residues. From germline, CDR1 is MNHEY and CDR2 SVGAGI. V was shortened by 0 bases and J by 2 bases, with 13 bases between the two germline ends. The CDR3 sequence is CASSYSISDRNTEAFF. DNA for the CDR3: TGTGCCAGCAGTTACTCTATCAGTGACCGTAACACTGAAGCTTTCTTT.

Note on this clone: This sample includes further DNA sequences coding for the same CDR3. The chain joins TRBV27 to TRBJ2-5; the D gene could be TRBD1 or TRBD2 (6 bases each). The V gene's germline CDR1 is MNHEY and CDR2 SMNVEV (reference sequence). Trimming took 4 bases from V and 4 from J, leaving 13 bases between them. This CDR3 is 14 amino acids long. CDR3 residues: CASSSWGRGETQYF. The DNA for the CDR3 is TGTGCCAGCAGTTCTTGGGGGCGGGGAGAGACCCAGTACTTC.

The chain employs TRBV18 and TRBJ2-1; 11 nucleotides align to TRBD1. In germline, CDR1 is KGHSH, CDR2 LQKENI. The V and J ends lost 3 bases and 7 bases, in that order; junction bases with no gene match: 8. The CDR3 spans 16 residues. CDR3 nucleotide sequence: TGTGCCAGCTCACCCGTTTTGGGACAGGGGGGAAATGAGCAGTTCTTC. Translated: CASSPVLGQGGNEQFF. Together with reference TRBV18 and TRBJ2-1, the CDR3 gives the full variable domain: NAGVMQNPRHLVRRRGQEARLRCSPMKGHSHVYWYRQLPEEGLKFMVYLQKENIIDESGMPKERFSAEFPKEGPSILRIQQVVRGDSAAYFCASSPVLGQGGNEQFFGPGTRLTVL.

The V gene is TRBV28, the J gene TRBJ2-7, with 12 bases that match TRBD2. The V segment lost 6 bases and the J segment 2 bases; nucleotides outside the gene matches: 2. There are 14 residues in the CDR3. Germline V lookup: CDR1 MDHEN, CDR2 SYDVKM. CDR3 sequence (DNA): TGTGCCAGCAGACTAGCGGGAGGTCCCTACGAGCAGTACTTC. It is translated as CASRLAGGPYEQYF.

For the CDR3, the DNA is TGCGCCAGCAGCCTCGTGGAGTCTGAAAAACTGTTTTTT. This gives the protein CASSLVESEKLFF. This chain joins TRBV4-3 and TRBJ1-4; no firm D call. Germline lookup yields CDR1 LGHNA and CDR2 YSLEER. V was pared by 4 bases and J by 7 bases, with 10 bases between. The CDR3 consists of 13 residues.

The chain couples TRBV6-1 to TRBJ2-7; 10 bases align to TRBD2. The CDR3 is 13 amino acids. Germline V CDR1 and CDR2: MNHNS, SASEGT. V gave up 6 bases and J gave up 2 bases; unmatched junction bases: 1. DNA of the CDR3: TGTGCCAGCAGACTAGCGGGAACCTACGAGCAGTACTTC. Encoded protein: CASRLAGTYEQYF.

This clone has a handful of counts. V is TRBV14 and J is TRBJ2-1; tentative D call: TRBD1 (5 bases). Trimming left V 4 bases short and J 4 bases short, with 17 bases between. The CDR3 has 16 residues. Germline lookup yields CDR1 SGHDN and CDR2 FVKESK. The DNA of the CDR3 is TGTGCCAGCAGCCCCCGCCCTGGGGCCGGGTACAATGAGCAGTTCTTC. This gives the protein CASSPRPGAGYNEQFF.

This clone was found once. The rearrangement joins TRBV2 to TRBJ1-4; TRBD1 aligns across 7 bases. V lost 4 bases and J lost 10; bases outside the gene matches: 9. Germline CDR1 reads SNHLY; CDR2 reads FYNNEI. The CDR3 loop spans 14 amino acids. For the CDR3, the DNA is TGTGCCAGCAGTGCGGACAGGTCCGCTGGAAAACTGTTTTTT. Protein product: CASSADRSAGKLFF.

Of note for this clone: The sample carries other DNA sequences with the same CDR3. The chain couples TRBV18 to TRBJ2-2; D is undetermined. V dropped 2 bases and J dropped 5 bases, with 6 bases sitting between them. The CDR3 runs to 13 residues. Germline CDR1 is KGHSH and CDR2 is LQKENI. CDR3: CASSPGDTGELFF. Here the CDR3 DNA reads TGTGCCAGCTCACCAGGGGATACCGGGGAGCTGTTTTTT.